The clone carrying this T cell receptor beta chain was recorded a few times. Its antigen is not known. The germline gives CDR1 SGHTA, CDR2 FQGTGA. CDR3 size: 14 residues. The trim removed 6 bases at V and 4 bases at J, leaving 5 bases unmatched. Healthy bone marrow donors supplied every sample. In the PCR, 60 Vbeta and 13 Jbeta primers were used. The protocol was immunoSEQ multiplex PCR, while the TCRdb copy is restricted to in-frame clones and leaves out a portion. The table has more than 200,000 clones, around 70% seen once. These data belong to a study of cytomegalovirus exposure and HLA in healthy donors. Study context: Earlier, fewer than 140 million unique TCR beta sequences were recovered from approximately 180 million T cells by an analysis. Study-wide points: A later analysis appeared to link common viral pathogens to several of the most significant clusters. Later findings reportedly placed an Asian-associated ancestry cluster below the roughly 730-donor mean for N-insertions.

The sequenced sample consisted of PBMCs. The receptor's source is a man aged 35-49 years in good health and CMV-seropositive. This chain uses TRBV7-3 with TRBJ2-2; 7 nucleotides align to TRBD1. The CDR3 DNA sequence: TGTGCCAGCAGTAGGGACAGATCCACCGGGGAGCTGTTTTTT. It is translated as CASSRDRSTGELFF.